A single sample is the source of the 27 T cell receptor beta chains below, sequenced in a study of blood T cells in healthy people across ages (dated by TCRdb to between 2014 and 2016). Receptors were amplified or captured by 5' RACE. Reads for this sample came from an Illumina HiSeq 2500. A second PCR of about 6 to 12 cycles was performed with a sample-barcoded 5' primer and a J-beta primer mix. Clones were called with MiXCR by TCRdb after fastp trimmed the public reads at Q25, and only in-frame beta chains were retained. Entries are consolidated by CDR3 protein sequence, retaining the most common genes and DNA. This sample has about 800,000 distinct CDR3 sequences in its table, and 58% of those were observed once. The ten most abundant clones make up around 20% of the sample. The source material was blood. Source of these receptors: a man aged 25-45 years in good health.

This sequence joins TRBV13 and TRBJ2-4; possibly TRBD2 for D (7 bases). Matching the DNA end better, TRBJ2-5 makes the J call doubtful. The CDR3 contains 16 residues. Per the germline V gene, CDR1 is PRHDT and CDR2 is FYEKMQ (reference sequence). The CDR3: CASSSRGARFEETQYF. The CDR3 DNA sequence: TGTGCCAGCAGCTCCCGGGGGGCCCGGTTTGAGGAGACCCAGTACTTC.

The chain joins TRBV7-2 to TRBJ2-5, with no clear D. The CDR3 spans 14 residues. V was shortened by 5 bases and J by 1 base, with 11 bases between the two germline ends. From germline, CDR1 is SGHTA and CDR2 FQGNSA. CDR3 bases: TGTGCCAGCAGCGTACCCCTCCTCCAAGAGACCCAGTACTTC. It yields the protein CASSVPLLQETQYF.

The J gene is TRBJ1-2, the V gene TRBV7-8; D not resolved. The CDR3 is 13 amino acids. Looked up from germline, CDR1 is SGHVS and CDR2 is FQNEAQ. Trimming stripped 1 base from V and 7 bases from J, with 10 bases between. CDR3 region: CASSLVSGFGYTF. CDR3 coding DNA: TGTGCCAGCAGCTTAGTATCAGGATTTGGCTACACCTTC.

This CDR3 is CASSQAWGVTATYEQYF. The CDR3 coding sequence is TGCGCCAGCAGCCAAGCATGGGGGGTGACAGCCACCTACGAGCAGTACTTC. The V call is TRBV4-3, the J call TRBJ2-7, with D possibly TRBD2 on 6 matching bases. The CDR3 runs 17 residues. The germline V and J ends were trimmed by 1 base and 2 bases, with 18 bases remaining between them. Germline CDR1 reads LGHNA; CDR2 reads YSLEER.

This rearrangement joins TRBV5-1 to TRBJ2-1; 7 bases are shared with TRBD2. V shed 0 bases, J shed 7 bases, and the junction held 10 bases outside the gene matches. Germline assignment: CDR1 SGHRS and CDR2 YFSETQ. The CDR3 totals 16 residues. CDR3 bases: TGCGCCAGCAGCTTGGAAGGCGGCGGGAGCTGGAATGAGCAGTTCTTC. Translation gives CASSLEGGGSWNEQFF.

This chain joins TRBV27 and TRBJ2-1; D unresolved. In germline, CDR1 is MNHEY, CDR2 SMNVEV (reference sequence). The CDR3 has 13 amino acids. V lost 0 bases, J lost 11 bases, and 11 bases lay in between. CDR3 DNA: TGTGCCAGCAGTTTATCCTACATGGCTAAGCAGTTCTTC. Amino acid sequence: CASSLSYMAKQFF.

The CDR3 sequence: CSARGRVVGGHGYTF. In DNA form, the CDR3 reads TGCAGTGCTAGAGGCCGGGTAGTGGGAGGCCATGGCTACACCTTC. The V gene is TRBV20-1, the J gene TRBJ1-2, with D hard to call. The ends were cut back, 1 base at V and 6 bases at J, with 18 bases in the middle. Germline V lookup: CDR1 DFQATT, CDR2 SNEGSKA (reference sequence). CDR3 size: 15 residues.

The chain joins TRBV27 to TRBJ1-2, with D perhaps matching TRBD1 (6 bases). The CDR3 is made up of 16 amino acids. The V gene lost 8 bases and the J gene lost 2 bases, with 21 bases spanning the gap. CDR1 and CDR2 from the germline V gene are MNHEY and SMNVEV (reference sequence). The CDR3: CASATNNRVGNYGYTF. CDR3 nucleotide sequence: TGTGCCAGCGCCACAAATAACAGGGTTGGGAACTATGGCTACACCTTC.

This clonotype was picked up a small number of times. This chain links TRBV10-3 with TRBJ1-2; TRBD1 matches at 7 bases. V trimming: 10 bases; J trimming: 3 bases; junction bases outside the gene matches: 8. The V gene's germline CDR1 is ENHRY and CDR2 SYGVKD. The CDR3 has 13 amino acids. The CDR3 DNA is TGTGCCACCCGACAGGGTGAGGACTATGGCTACACCTTC. This encodes CATRQGEDYGYTF.

The rearrangement links TRBV7-2 to TRBJ2-7; 7 positions agree with TRBD2. With 6 bases clipped from V and 0 bases from J, the junction kept 5 bases outside the gene matches. This CDR3 is built from 14 residues. The germline V gene encodes CDR1 SGHTA and CDR2 FQGNSA. This CDR3 is CASRSGGGSYEQYF. Here the CDR3 DNA reads TGTGCCAGCAGGTCTGGCGGGGGCTCCTACGAGCAGTACTTC.

This clonotype was recorded at least ten times. This rearrangement joins TRBV29-1 to TRBJ2-1, with D unresolved. Germline CDR1 SQVTM, CDR2 ANQGSEA. Trimming took off 4 bases at V and 5 bases at J, with 6 bases between the two ends. This CDR3 spans 11 amino acids. The chain's CDR3 is CSVAPNNEQFF. In DNA form, the CDR3 reads TGCAGCGTTGCACCGAACAATGAGCAGTTCTTC.

The J gene is TRBJ2-3, the V gene TRBV20-1, with 10 bases fitting TRBD2. CDR3 size: 16 residues. V lost 1 base and J lost 5; bases outside the gene matches: 9. Germline V gives CDR1 DFQATT, CDR2 SNEGSKA (reference sequence). The CDR3 nucleotides are TGCAGTGCTAGAGGCCTACTAGCGGGATATGAAGATACGCAGTATTTT. Translation: CSARGLLAGYEDTQYF.

There are many counts of this clonotype. The chain uses TRBV29-1 and TRBJ1-2; 9 positions agree with TRBD1. Trimming removed 0 bases from V and 7 bases from J; junction bases left unmatched: 6. CDR1 is SQVTM and CDR2 is ANQGSEA in the germline V gene. The CDR3 is 14 amino acids. CDR3 in amino acids: CSVEDQQGAGGYTF. In DNA form, the CDR3 reads TGCAGCGTTGAAGATCAACAGGGGGCGGGTGGCTACACCTTC.

This chain links TRBV20-1 with TRBJ2-3; TRBD2 matches at 7 bases. V gave up 6 bases and J gave up 2 bases; unmatched junction bases: 20. Germline CDR1 and CDR2: DFQATT and SNEGSKA (reference sequence). The CDR3 extends over 18 amino acids. The CDR3, as DNA: TGCAGTGCAACTAAGCGGGGCCCATCCCAACCCCACACAGATACGCAGTATTTT. Its protein is CSATKRGPSQPHTDTQYF.

The V and J genes are TRBV15 and TRBJ1-1, with unresolved D. The CDR3 sequence is 14 residues long. V was cut by 5 bases and J by 5 bases, with 15 bases left in between. Germline V lookup: CDR1 LNHNV, CDR2 YYDKDF (reference sequence). Written as DNA, the CDR3 is TGTGCCACCAGCCCACGACTCCAATTGACTGAAGCTTTCTTT. As protein: CATSPRLQLTEAFF.

The chain joins TRBV11-1 to TRBJ2-1; TRBD2 matches 10 bases. Germline-derived CDR1 and CDR2 are SGHAT and FQDESV (reference sequence). V shed 3 bases and J 8 bases; nucleotides not matched to a gene: 10. The CDR3 contains 16 residues. CDR3 in DNA: TGTGCCAGCAGCTTCGGGCTAGCGGGAGTCAGGGATGAGCAGTTCTTC. It codes for CASSFGLAGVRDEQFF.

This chain links TRBV6-1 with TRBJ1-1, with D possibly matching TRBD1 (5 bases). The CDR3 has 14 residues. The ends were cut back, 3 bases at V and 1 base at J, with 9 bases in the middle. Looked up from germline, CDR1 is MNHNS and CDR2 is SASEGT. DNA for the CDR3: TGTGCCAGCAGTGACCCAGGGAGGAACACTGAAGCTTTCTTT. This sequence encodes CASSDPGRNTEAFF.

This rearrangement joins TRBV6-5 to TRBJ2-7, with TRBD2 matching over 7 bases. The CDR3 has 16 amino acids. The ends lost 2 bases at V and 6 bases at J; junction bases unmatched: 13. Germline V CDR1 and CDR2: MNHEY, SVGAGI. CDR3 region: CASSYQMLAAPFEQYF. Here the CDR3 DNA reads TGTGCCAGCAGTTACCAAATGCTAGCGGCTCCTTTCGAGCAGTACTTC.

The sample holds a few counts of this clonotype. The J gene is TRBJ2-1, the V gene TRBV11-2; TRBD1 might be the D (5 bases). Germline lookup yields CDR1 SGHAT and CDR2 FQNNGV. V lost 5 bases and J lost 1, with 12 bases in between. This CDR3 comprises 15 residues. The CDR3 coding sequence is TGTGCCAGCAGCGGGGCTGGGGTATCCTACAATGAGCAGTTCTTC. This translates into CASSGAGVSYNEQFF.

The gene calls are TRBV9 and TRBJ2-3; D is ambiguous. There are 14 residues in the CDR3. Germline CDR1 reads SGDLS; CDR2 reads YYNGEE. V was shortened by 2 bases and J by 3 bases, with 10 bases between the two germline ends. In nucleotides, the CDR3 is TGTGCCAGCAGCGTGTCCTACGGAACAGATACGCAGTATTTT. Translating it yields CASSVSYGTDTQYF.

CDR3 nucleotides: TGTGCCAGCAGTCCCACTGCCGGGACAGGGATCAATCAGCCCCAGCATTTT. It is translated as CASSPTAGTGINQPQHF. V gene TRBV12-3 or TRBV12-4 combines with J gene TRBJ1-5, with 9 positions matching TRBD1. Trimming cost V 5 bases and J 3 bases; bases outside gene matches: 11. CDR3 length: 17 residues.

The chain employs TRBV20-1 and TRBJ2-3; no clear D. Germline V gene lookup returns CDR1 DFQATT and CDR2 SNEGSKA (reference sequence). This CDR3 is 11 amino acids long. This CDR3 is CSHTRSDTQYF. CDR3 coding DNA: TGCAGCCACACGCGGTCGGATACGCAGTATTTT.

This clonotype has just one count. The chain is built from TRBV3-1 and TRBJ2-1, with D possibly matching TRBD1 (5 bases). The CDR3 runs 15 residues. CDR1 is LGHDT, CDR2 YNNKEL, per germline (reference sequence). V lost 0 bases to trimming and J lost 9 bases, with 15 bases between them. CDR3 sequence reads: CASSQDRVQMSEQFF. CDR3 in DNA: TGTGCCAGCAGCCAAGACAGGGTCCAAATGAGTGAGCAGTTCTTC.

The chain uses TRBV28 and TRBJ2-7; 7 bases line up with TRBD2. Germline V lookup: CDR1 MDHEN, CDR2 SYDVKM. Trimming at V came to 2 bases and at J to 3 bases, leaving 7 bases not matched to a gene. The CDR3 covers 15 residues. For the CDR3, the DNA is TGTGCCAGCAGTTTAGGGGCTAGCGGCTTCTACGAGCAGTACTTC. Its translation: CASSLGASGFYEQYF.

This chain joins TRBV7-9 and TRBJ1-2; no clear D gene. The V gene lost 1 base and the J gene lost 8 bases, with 11 bases spanning the gap. CDR1 and CDR2 (germline): SEHNR, FQNEAQ (reference sequence). The CDR3 totals 13 residues. The CDR3 DNA reads TGTGCCAGCAGCTTAGATTACGGGCCGGGCTACACCTTC. This gives the protein CASSLDYGPGYTF.

The gene calls are TRBV6-6 and TRBJ2-5, with D possibly being TRBD2 (6 bases). Germline V gives CDR1 MNHNY, CDR2 SVGAGI (reference sequence). The V end was cut by 3 bases, the J end by 5 bases, with 16 bases between. This CDR3 contains 15 residues. In DNA form, the CDR3 reads TGTGCCAGCAGTTATGGGTTGCGGGGTACGGAGACCCAGTACTTC. Its translation is CASSYGLRGTETQYF.

This clonotype has only a few counts. V is TRBV28 and J is TRBJ2-3, with D possibly being TRBD1 or TRBD2 (5 bases each). V was cut by 5 bases and J by 4 bases, with 19 bases left in between. The CDR3 covers 16 residues. Germline V gives CDR1 MDHEN, CDR2 SYDVKM. The CDR3 region is CASSPRGIVSADTQYF. The CDR3 DNA follows: TGTGCCAGCAGTCCACGGGGCATTGTTTCGGCAGATACGCAGTATTTT.